These T cell receptor beta chains were read from a single sample in a study of T cells in localized non-small cell lung cancer. This table comes from immunoSEQ multiplex PCR, and its TCRdb copy is limited to in-frame clones, with some not included. The table lists tens of thousands of clones, around 86% of them singletons. This specimen was PBMCs, taken before any cancer treatment. These receptor sequences come from a man aged 35 to 69 with stage II squamous cell lung carcinoma. The CDR3 runs from the conserved cysteine through the conserved F or W. D genes are given only for firm matches. Expanded clones get a size class; other rows say once, few or many, or leave the size out.

J gene	clone size	D gene	V gene	CDR3 protein	CDR3 DNA
TRBJ2-5	NA	TRBD1	TRBV10-1	CASSEAWRNRGETQYF	TGCGCCAGCAGTGAGGCCTGGCGGAACAGGGGAGAGACCCAGTACTTC
TRBJ1-5	NA	NA	TRBV27	CASSPQKLWPQHF	TGTGCCAGCAGCCCCCAGAAGTTATGGCCCCAGCATTTT
TRBJ1-1	NA	NA	TRBV7-2	CASSLIAQGTLGTFF	TGTGCCAGCAGCTTAATTGCCCAGGGCACACTTGGGACTTTCTTT
TRBJ2-7	NA	NA	TRBV2	CASSEILRHGYEQYF	TGTGCCAGCAGTGAAATTTTGAGACATGGCTACGAGCAGTACTTC
TRBJ2-7	NA	TRBD2	TRBV29-1	CSVEPGGGYEQYF	TGCAGCGTTGAACCGGGAGGGGGCTACGAGCAGTACTTC
TRBJ1-5	NA	NA	TRBV30	CAWSVFTGVNQPQHF	TGTGCCTGGAGTGTATTTACAGGCGTTAATCAGCCCCAGCATTTT
TRBJ1-1	NA	NA	TRBV9	CASSVAGRNTEAFF	TGTGCCAGCAGCGTAGCAGGGAGGAACACTGAAGCTTTCTTT
TRBJ2-3	NA	NA	TRBV30	CAWSVREWRGTDTQYF	TGTGCCTGGAGTGTAAGGGAGTGGAGGGGAACAGATACGCAGTATTTT
TRBJ2-6	NA	NA	TRBV15	CATSRDNSGANVLTF	TGTGCCACCAGCAGAGATAACTCTGGGGCCAACGTCCTGACTTTC
TRBJ2-7	few	NA	TRBV12-5	CASGFEGGEQYF	TGTGCTAGTGGTTTTGAAGGGGGCGAGCAGTACTTC
TRBJ2-2	NA	NA	TRBV9	CASSVTGSTGELFF	TGTGCCAGCAGCGTCACAGGGTCCACCGGGGAGCTGTTTTTT
TRBJ2-7	NA	TRBD2	TRBV10-3	CAILAGESNEQYF	TGTGCCATACTAGCGGGGGAGTCGAACGAGCAGTACTTC
TRBJ2-1	NA	NA	TRBV27	CASSDLATNEQFF	TGTGCCAGCAGTGACCTAGCAACCAATGAGCAGTTCTTC
TRBJ1-4	NA	TRBD1	TRBV6-6	CASSSTWTGANEKLFF	TGTGCCAGCAGCTCAACCTGGACAGGGGCTAATGAAAAACTGTTTTTT
TRBJ1-1	NA	NA	TRBV19	CASSIEGGNTEAFF	TGTGCCAGTAGTATAGAGGGCGGGAACACTGAAGCTTTCTTT
TRBJ2-5	NA	TRBD2	TRBV6-7	CASSYSQSTSGAPQETQYF	TGTGCCAGCAGTTACAGCCAGTCAACTAGCGGGGCCCCACAAGAGACCCAGTACTTC
TRBJ2-1	few	TRBD1	TRBV7-9	CASSPQGAIGRVGQFF	TGTGCCAGCAGCCCGCAGGGGGCGATAGGGCGCGTAGGGCAGTTCTTC
TRBJ2-6	NA	NA	TRBV19	CASRGGVANVLTF	TGTGCCAGTAGAGGGGGGGTTGCCAACGTCCTGACTTTC
TRBJ2-5	NA	NA	TRBV5-6	CASSLDGGLETQYF	TGTGCCAGCAGCTTGGATGGGGGGTTGGAGACCCAGTACTTC
TRBJ2-7	few	TRBD2	TRBV7-2	CASSLSTAGGYEQYF	TGTGCCAGCAGCTTAAGTACAGCGGGAGGGTACGAGCAGTACTTC
TRBJ1-1	few	NA	TRBV19	CASGGAEAFF	TGTGCCAGCGGGGGGGCTGAAGCTTTCTTT
TRBJ1-3	NA	NA	TRBV5-5	CASSTDISGNTIYF	TGTGCCAGCAGCACGGACATCTCTGGAAACACCATATATTTT
TRBJ2-5	few	TRBD2	TRBV7-2	CASSTAGAYQETQYF	TGTGCCAGCAGCACAGCGGGGGCGTACCAAGAGACCCAGTACTTC